The source of this TCR beta chain is a study of response to subunit inactivated influenza vaccine (dated by TCRdb to the late 2010s). With respect to the entire study: Deep quantitative T cell receptor repertoire profiling was used in the study to track responses to a trivalent subunit inactivated influenza vaccine.

Study-wide conclusions, independent of this receptor: The authors proposed that each seasonal influenza vaccination may bring in only a limited number of new T cells.

The library came from RT-PCR. The run used an Illumina HiSeq 2500. The public reads were reprocessed in TCRdb via fastp at Q25 and MiXCR, keeping in-frame beta chains. Rows with a matching CDR3 protein are joined into one entry that keeps the most common DNA and genes. This sample holds some 540,000 distinct CDR3 sequences; roughly 25% were observed only once. The ten top clones hold 2.8% of the sample. The CDR3 runs 14 amino acids, cysteine and phenylalanine included. Solely the CDR3 DNA is kept, with 42 bases framed from the first base. CDR1 and CDR2, looked up from the germline V gene, are ENHRY and SYGVKD. The germline V end is reduced by 3 bases and the J end by 7 bases; junction bases left unmatched: 5. The sample holds a few counts of this clonotype. Its antigen is not yet known. No base qualities exist here, and no much larger clone lies one base off it. These same records also appear under a second study, on T cells expressing NK-cell markers. As the second paper documents: TCR beta cDNA libraries were prepared using 5'RACE template switching, which introduced a universal primer site and unique molecular identifiers. Eight donors provided sorted CD3+CD56+NKG2C+, CD3+CD56+NKG2C- and CD3+CD56-NKG2C+ T-cell subsets, whose TCR beta-chain repertoires were profiled. Among the eight sequenced donors, seven were HCMV-seropositive and one was HCMV-seronegative. To restrict sorting to alphabetaTCR-expressing T cells, an anti-gammadeltaTCR antibody was added in several experiments. In over five donors, the dominant CD3+CD56+NKG2C+ clonotypes were found to rank among the top 10 CD8+ clonotypes and to make up about 1.0-7.0% of CD8+ T cells. Those dominant clonotypes were again the most abundant among CD3+CD56-NKG2C+ cells in a few donors, at roughly 28.3-65%. Whether the expanded NKG2C-expressing T cell clones were specific for HCMV antigens remained unclear. All eight donors whose samples were sequenced were randomly selected healthy volunteers, three of them men and five women. To determine HCMV serostatus, a commercial ELISA kit was used to detect HCMV-specific IgG in serum. Ficoll density gradient centrifugation was used to isolate peripheral blood mononuclear cells from blood. CD4+ and CD8+ T cells were isolated from PBMC by magnetic immunoseparation with Miltenyi isolation kits. cDNA synthesis was primed from the TCR beta constant segment, followed by two successive PCR amplification steps. The libraries were sequenced on Illumina HiSeq 2000/2500, MiSeq or NextSeq, producing 2 x 150 bp reads. MIGEC was used to demultiplex reads and group reads by UMI, and MiTCR was used to assemble and quantify clonotypes. Only TCR cDNA sequences supported by at least two reads were kept to exclude erroneous sequences. The tcR package was used for downstream repertoire analysis, and clonotypes were matched across fractions by CDR3 nucleotide sequence plus V segment. VDJmatch was used to annotate antigen specificity against VDJdb, with one amino acid substitution allowed in CDR3.

The source was CD4+ T cells sorted from PBMCs, collected less than 13 days after vaccination. This clonotype originated in a man aged 50 to 59 who received an inactivated influenza vaccine. Donor details come from another sample of the same person, matched by shared clones. The chain links TRBV10-3 with TRBJ2-1; TRBD2 matches 8 bases in the middle. The CDR3 protein: CAISDTGGGNEQFF. DNA sequence: TGTGCCATCAGTGATACGGGAGGGGGGAATGAGCAGTTCTTC.